The T cell receptor beta chain under discussion was sequenced for a study of vaccination effects on CD4 cells after COVID-19. Study information: Two-dose vaccination with either BNT162b2 or mRNA-1273 was given to the participants. Study-wide results and caveats: Convalescent patients numbered few in the study; early post-infection timepoints were missing entirely.

The authors isolated CD4+ T cells after around nine days of culture. Testing of the vaccine recipients showed negative nucleocapsid antibodies and no prior SARS-CoV-2 infection. This clone was found a few times. Antigen unknown. Measured with immunoSEQ multiplex PCR; TCRdb has only the in-frame clones, and not every one. The sample has around 40,000 clones; roughly two thirds are singletons. Germline V gene data show CDR1 as MRHNA and CDR2 as SNTAGT. The CDR3 is 14 amino acids. The V gene end was trimmed by 4 bases and the J gene end by 8 bases; junction bases not matched to a gene: 4. The rearrangement uses TRBV6-4 and TRBJ2-1; 11 bases align to TRBD1. Sample: CD4+ T cells from PBMCs cultured without peptide, taken before COVID-19 vaccination. This TCR derives from a human donor who received a COVID-19 vaccine. The CDR3 sequence is CASSAGTGGDEQFF. The CDR3 DNA sequence: TGTGCCAGCAGTGCCGGGACAGGGGGGGATGAGCAGTTCTTC.